A selection of T cell receptor beta chains follows, all from one sample in a study of T cells in Graves' hyperthyroidism and ophthalmopathy. From the multiplex PCR reads, TCRdb called clonotypes with MiXCR, one entry per CDR3 protein. The sample yields around 690,000 distinct CDR3 sequences, around 21% seen once. Sequencing used blood. These receptor sequences come from a man aged 30 to 39 with Graves' ophthalmopathy. Each CDR3 is given without its conserved first and last residue. D genes are given only for firm matches.

cdr3_aa	v_call	j_call	d_call
ASSPHGTYEQY	TRBV3-1	TRBJ2-7	NA
AISESMVGQGYGYT	TRBV10-3	TRBJ1-2	NA
ASSLQGARNEQF	TRBV12-3/TRBV12-4	TRBJ2-1	TRBD1
ASSPQGAQKNIQY	TRBV27	TRBJ2-4	TRBD1
SARSRTSGREGD	TRBV20-1	TRBJ2-5	TRBD2
ASRGAGASYNEQF	TRBV5-8	TRBJ2-1	TRBD2
ASSLIFGRGETQY	TRBV7-2	TRBJ2-5	NA
ASSMTSGSRYEQY	TRBV7-2	TRBJ2-7	TRBD2
ASSYSRGSGSTDTQY	TRBV6-5	TRBJ2-3	TRBD2
ASSLTAHSSTDTQY	TRBV7-3	TRBJ2-3	NA